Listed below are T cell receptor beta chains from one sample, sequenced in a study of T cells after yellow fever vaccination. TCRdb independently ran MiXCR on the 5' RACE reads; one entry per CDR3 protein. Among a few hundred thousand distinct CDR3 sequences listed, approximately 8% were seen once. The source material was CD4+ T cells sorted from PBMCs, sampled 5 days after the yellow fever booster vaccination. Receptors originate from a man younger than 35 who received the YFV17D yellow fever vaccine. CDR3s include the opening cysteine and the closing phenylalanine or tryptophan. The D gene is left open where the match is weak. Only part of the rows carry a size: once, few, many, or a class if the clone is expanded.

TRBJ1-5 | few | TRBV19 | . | TGTGCCAGTAGTATGACGGGAGATAGCAATCAGCCCCAGCATTTT | CASSMTGDSNQPQHF
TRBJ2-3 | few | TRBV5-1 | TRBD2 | TGCGCCAGCACTTCCGGGGGGGAGGATACGCAGTATTTT | CASTSGGEDTQYF
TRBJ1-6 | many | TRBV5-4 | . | TGTGCCAGCAGCCCAGGACAAGCAGATTCACCCCTCCACTTT | CASSPGQADSPLHF
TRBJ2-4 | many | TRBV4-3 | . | TGCGCCAGCAGCCAAGACGGGGTAGGAAACATTCAGTACTTC | CASSQDGVGNIQYF
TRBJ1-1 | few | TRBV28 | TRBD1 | TGTGCCAGCACCGACAGGGGGTTTGGCAACACTGAAGCTTTCTTT | CASTDRGFGNTEAFF
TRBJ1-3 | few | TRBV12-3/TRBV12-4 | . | TGTGCCAGCAGTTTGGACGGACTCTCTGGAAACACCATATATTTT | CASSLDGLSGNTIYF
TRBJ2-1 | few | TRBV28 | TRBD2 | TGTGCCAGCGGATTAGCGGGGGGCTACAATGAGCAGTTCTTC | CASGLAGGYNEQFF
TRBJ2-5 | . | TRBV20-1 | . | TGCAGTGCACCACTTCCGGGACTCCAAGAGACCCAGTACTTC | CSAPLPGLQETQYF
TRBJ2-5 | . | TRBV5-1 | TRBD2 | TGCGCCAGCAGCCCCCCCGGGACTAGTCTGGAGACCCAGTACTTC | CASSPPGTSLETQYF
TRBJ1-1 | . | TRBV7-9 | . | TGTGCCAGCAGCTTAGAGATCGCGGCAGCTTTCTTT | CASSLEIAAAFF
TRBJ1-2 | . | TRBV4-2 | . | TGTGCCAGCAGCCAAGTTCAACCCCCTCTAGACTATGGCTACACCTTC | CASSQVQPPLDYGYTF
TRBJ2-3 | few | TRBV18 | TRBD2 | TGTGCCAGCTCACCGGGACTAGATCCGCAGTATTTT | CASSPGLDPQYF
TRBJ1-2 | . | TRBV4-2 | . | TGTGCCAGCAGCCAAGACAGGGTAGCGGTGGGCTATGGCTACACCTTC | CASSQDRVAVGYGYTF
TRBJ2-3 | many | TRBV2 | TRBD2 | TGTGCCAGCAGCGTCGGACTAGCGGGGGGCACAGATACGCAGTATTTT | CASSVGLAGGTDTQYF
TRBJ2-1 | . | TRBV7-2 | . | TGTGCCAGCAGCTTAGATGGAGGATACAATGAGCAGTTCTTC | CASSLDGGYNEQFF
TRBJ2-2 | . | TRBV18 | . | TGTGCCAGCTCACCGAAGGACACCTCGGGCGGGGAGCTGTTTTTT | CASSPKDTSGGELFF
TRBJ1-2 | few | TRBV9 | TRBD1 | TGTGCCAGCAGCGTAGACCCCAGGGGGGGTCTAGACTATGGCTACACCTTC | CASSVDPRGGLDYGYTF
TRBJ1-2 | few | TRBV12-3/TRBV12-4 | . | TGTGCCAGCAGTTTAAGGGAGGAGGGCTACACCTTC | CASSLREEGYTF
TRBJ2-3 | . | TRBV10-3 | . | TGTGCCATCAGTGAGACCGGGACGGACAGCACAGATACGCAGTATTTT | CAISETGTDSTDTQYF
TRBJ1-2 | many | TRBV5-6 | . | TGTGCCAGCAGCTCGACGAGACAGGTATATGGCTACACCTTC | CASSSTRQVYGYTF
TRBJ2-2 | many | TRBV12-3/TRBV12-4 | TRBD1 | TGTGCCAGCAGGATCGGGACAGGGCATAACACCGGGGAGCTGTTTTTT | CASRIGTGHNTGELFF
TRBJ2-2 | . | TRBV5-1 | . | TGCGCCAGCAGCTTATCGGACAGAGCTGGCGGGGAGCTGTTTTTT | CASSLSDRAGGELFF
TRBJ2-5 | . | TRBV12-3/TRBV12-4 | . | TGTGCCAGCAGTTTAGACAGGGCGGGGACCCAGTACTTC | CASSLDRAGTQYF
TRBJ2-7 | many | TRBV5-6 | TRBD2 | TGTGCCAGCAGCGGCGTAGCGGGGGCAAGGGAGCAGTACTTC | CASSGVAGAREQYF
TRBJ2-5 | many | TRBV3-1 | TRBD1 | TGTGCCAGCAGCCAGTCGCGATTCAGGGGGCATACCCAAGAGACCCAGTACTTC | CASSQSRFRGHTQETQYF
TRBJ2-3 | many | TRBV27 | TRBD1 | TGTGCCAGCAGTTTATGGTCGGCTCGGGGACAGGTTATTTCAGATACGCAGTATTTT | CASSLWSARGQVISDTQYF
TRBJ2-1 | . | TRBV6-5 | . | TGTGCCAGCATAGGACTATACACTGAGCAGTTCTTC | CASIGLYTEQFF
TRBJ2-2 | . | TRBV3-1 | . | TGTGCCAGCAGTTTCGGATCCGGGGAGCTGTTTTTT | CASSFGSGELFF
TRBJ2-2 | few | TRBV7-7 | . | TGTGCCAGCAGCTTGAGTTCCCACCCCGGGGAGCTGTTTTTT | CASSLSSHPGELFF
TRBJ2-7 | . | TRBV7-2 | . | TGTGCCAGCAGCTCCTTTTACTACGAGCAGTACTTC | CASSSFYYEQYF
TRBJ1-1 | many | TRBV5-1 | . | TGCGCCAGCAGCTTGGTCAACACTGAAGCTTTCTTT | CASSLVNTEAFF
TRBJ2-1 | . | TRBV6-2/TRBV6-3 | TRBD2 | TGTGCCAGCAGTTACCTCGGGCTAGCGGGGGTTCTTTACAATGAGCAGTTCTTC | CASSYLGLAGVLYNEQFF
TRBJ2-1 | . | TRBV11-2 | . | TGTGCCAGCAGTTTCTCGGACAACTACAATGAGCAGTTCTTC | CASSFSDNYNEQFF
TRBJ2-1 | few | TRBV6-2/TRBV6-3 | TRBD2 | TGTGCCAGCAGAACTAGCGGATACAATGAGCAGTTCTTC | CASRTSGYNEQFF
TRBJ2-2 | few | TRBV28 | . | TGTGCCAGCAGTTACTCCCAAGGGGGGACCGGGGAGCTGTTTTTT | CASSYSQGGTGELFF
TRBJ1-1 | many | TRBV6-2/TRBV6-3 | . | TGTGCCAGCAGCGACTGGACGGATAGAGAAGCTTTCTTT | CASSDWTDREAFF
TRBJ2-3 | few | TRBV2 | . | TGTGCCAGCAGAGGGGCACCAGCAGATACGCAGTATTTT | CASRGAPADTQYF
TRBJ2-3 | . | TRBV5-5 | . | TGTGCCAGCAGCTTTACTCTTAAAGATACGCAGTATTTT | CASSFTLKDTQYF
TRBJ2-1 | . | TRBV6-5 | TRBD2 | TGTGCCAGCAGTTTAGCGGGGGGGAACCTCGAGCAGTTCTTC | CASSLAGGNLEQFF
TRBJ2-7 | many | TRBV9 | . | TGTGCCAGCAGCAGCAGGGTCAGAAACGAGCAGTACTTC | CASSSRVRNEQYF